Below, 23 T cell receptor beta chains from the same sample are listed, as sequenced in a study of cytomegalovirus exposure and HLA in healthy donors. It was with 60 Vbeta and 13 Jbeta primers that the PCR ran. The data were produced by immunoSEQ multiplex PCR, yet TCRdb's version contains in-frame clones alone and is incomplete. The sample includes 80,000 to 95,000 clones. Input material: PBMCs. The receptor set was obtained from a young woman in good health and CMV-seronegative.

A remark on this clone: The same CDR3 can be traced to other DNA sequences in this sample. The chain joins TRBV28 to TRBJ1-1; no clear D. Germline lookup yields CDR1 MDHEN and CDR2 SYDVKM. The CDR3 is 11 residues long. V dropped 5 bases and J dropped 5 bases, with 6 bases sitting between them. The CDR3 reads CASSPGTEAFF. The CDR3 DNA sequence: TGTGCCAGCAGTCCCGGTACTGAAGCTTTCTTT.

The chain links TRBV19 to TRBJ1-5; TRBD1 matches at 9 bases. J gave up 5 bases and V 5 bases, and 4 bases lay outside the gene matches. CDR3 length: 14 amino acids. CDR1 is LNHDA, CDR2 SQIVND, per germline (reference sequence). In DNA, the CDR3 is TGTGCCAGTAGTGCCGGACAGGGGTATCAGCCCCAGCATTTT. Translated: CASSAGQGYQPQHF.

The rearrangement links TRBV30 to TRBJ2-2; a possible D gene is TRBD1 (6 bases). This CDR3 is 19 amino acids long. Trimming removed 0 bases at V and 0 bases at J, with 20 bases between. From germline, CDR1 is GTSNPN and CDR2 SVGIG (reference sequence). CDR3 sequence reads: CAWSVQWTDVMSNTGELFF. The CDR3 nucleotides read TGTGCCTGGAGTGTACAGTGGACAGACGTAATGTCGAACACCGGGGAGCTGTTTTTT.

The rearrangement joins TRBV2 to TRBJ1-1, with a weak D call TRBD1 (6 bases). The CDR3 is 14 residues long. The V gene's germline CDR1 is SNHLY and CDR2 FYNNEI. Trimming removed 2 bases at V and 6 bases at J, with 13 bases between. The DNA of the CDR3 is TGTGCCAGCAGTGAACAGGGGTTTCCGTCTGAAGCTTTCTTT. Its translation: CASSEQGFPSEAFF.

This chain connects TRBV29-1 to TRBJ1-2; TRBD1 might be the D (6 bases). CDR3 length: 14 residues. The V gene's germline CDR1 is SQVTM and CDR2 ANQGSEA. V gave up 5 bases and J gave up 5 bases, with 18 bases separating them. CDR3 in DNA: TGCAGCGTTCCCCTGAAGGGGGTTCCTTATGGCTACACCTTC. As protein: CSVPLKGVPYGYTF. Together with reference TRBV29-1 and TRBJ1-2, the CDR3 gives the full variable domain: SAVISQKPSRDICQRGTSLTIQCQVDSQVTMMFWYRQQPGQSLTLIATANQGSEATYESGFVIDKFPISRPNLTFSTLTVSNMSPEDSSIYLCSVPLKGVPYGYTFGSGTRLTVV.

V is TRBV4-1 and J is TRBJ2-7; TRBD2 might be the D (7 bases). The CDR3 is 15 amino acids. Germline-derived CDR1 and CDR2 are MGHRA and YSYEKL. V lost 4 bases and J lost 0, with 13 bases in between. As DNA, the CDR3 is TGCGCCAGCAGCCTGGAGGGGGGGAGCTCCTACGAGCAGTACTTC. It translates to CASSLEGGSSYEQYF.

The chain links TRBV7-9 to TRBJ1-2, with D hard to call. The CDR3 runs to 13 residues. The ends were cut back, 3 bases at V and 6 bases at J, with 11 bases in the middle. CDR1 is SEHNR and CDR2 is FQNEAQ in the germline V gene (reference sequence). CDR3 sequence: CASSLSRENGYTF. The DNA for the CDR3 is TGTGCCAGCAGCTTGTCGAGAGAGAATGGCTACACCTTC. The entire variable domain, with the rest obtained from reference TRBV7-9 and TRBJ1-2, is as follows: DTGVSQNPRHKITKRGQNVTFRCDPISEHNRLYWYRQTLGQGPEFLTYFQNEAQLEKSRLLSDRFSAERPKGSFSTLEIQRTEQGDSAMYLCASSLSRENGYTFGSGTRLTVV.

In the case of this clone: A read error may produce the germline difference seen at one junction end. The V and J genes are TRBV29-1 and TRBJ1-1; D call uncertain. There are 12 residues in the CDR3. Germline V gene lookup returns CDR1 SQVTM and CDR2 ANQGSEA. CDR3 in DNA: TGCAGCGCTTCAGACGGTACGCGGGAAGATTTCTTT. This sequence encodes CSASDGTREDFF.

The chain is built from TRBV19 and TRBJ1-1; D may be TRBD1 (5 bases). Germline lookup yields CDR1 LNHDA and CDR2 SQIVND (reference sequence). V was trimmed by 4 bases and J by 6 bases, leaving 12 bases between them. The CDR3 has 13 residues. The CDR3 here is CASSRRGTAEAFF. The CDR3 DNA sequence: TGTGCCAGTAGTAGGAGGGGAACCGCTGAAGCTTTCTTT. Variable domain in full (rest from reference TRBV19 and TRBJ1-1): DGGITQSPKYLFRKEGQNVTLSCEQNLNHDAMYWYRQDPGQGLRLIYYSQIVNDFQKGDIAEGYSVSREKKESFPLTVTSAQKNPTAFYLCASSRRGTAEAFFGQGTRLTVV.

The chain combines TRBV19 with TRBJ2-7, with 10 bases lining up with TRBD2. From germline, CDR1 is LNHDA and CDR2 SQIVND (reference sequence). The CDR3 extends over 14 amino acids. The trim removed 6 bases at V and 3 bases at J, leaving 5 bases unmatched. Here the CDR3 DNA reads TGTGCCAGTAGAAAGGCTAGCGGGAGCTACGAGCAGTACTTC. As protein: CASRKASGSYEQYF. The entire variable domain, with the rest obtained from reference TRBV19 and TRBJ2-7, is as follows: DGGITQSPKYLFRKEGQNVTLSCEQNLNHDAMYWYRQDPGQGLRLIYYSQIVNDFQKGDIAEGYSVSREKKESFPLTVTSAQKNPTAFYLCASRKASGSYEQYFGPGTRLTVT.

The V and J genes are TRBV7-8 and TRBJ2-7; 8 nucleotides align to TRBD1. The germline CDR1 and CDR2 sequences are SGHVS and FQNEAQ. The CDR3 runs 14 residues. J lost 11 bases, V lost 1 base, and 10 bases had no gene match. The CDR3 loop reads CASSLEGTGRWEYF. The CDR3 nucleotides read TGTGCCAGCAGCTTAGAAGGGACAGGCAGGTGGGAGTACTTC.

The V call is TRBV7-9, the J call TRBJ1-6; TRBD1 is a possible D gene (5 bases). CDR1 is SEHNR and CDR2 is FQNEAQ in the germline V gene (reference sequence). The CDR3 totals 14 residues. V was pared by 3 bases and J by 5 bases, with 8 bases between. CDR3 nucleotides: TGTGCCAGCAGCTTGGGAGGGGATAATTCACCCCTCCACTTT. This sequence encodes CASSLGGDNSPLHF.

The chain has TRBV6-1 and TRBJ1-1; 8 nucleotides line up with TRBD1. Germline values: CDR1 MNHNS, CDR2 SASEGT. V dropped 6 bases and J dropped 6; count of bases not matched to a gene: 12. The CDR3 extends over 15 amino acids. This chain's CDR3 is CASREMDRVNPEAFF. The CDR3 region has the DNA TGTGCCAGCAGAGAAATGGACAGGGTTAACCCTGAAGCTTTCTTT.

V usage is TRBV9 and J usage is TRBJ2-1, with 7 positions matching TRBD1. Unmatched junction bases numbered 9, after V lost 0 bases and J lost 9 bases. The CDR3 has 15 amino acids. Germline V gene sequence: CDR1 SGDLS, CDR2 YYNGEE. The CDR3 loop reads CASSVATRGQGEQFF. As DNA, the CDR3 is TGTGCCAGCAGCGTAGCTACGAGGGGGCAGGGTGAGCAGTTCTTC. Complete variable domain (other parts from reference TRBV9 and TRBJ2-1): DSGVTQTPKHLITATGQRVTLRCSPRSGDLSVYWYQQSLDQGLQFLIQYYNGEERAKGNILERFSAQQFPDLHSELNLSSLELGDSALYFCASSVATRGQGEQFFGPGTRLTVL.

The DNA of the CDR3 is TGTGCCAGCAGAAAGAGGGACAGCTCTAACTATGGCTACACCTTC. It encodes CASRKRDSSNYGYTF. The chain links TRBV6-6 to TRBJ1-2, with 7 bases matching TRBD1. J gave up 0 bases and V 6 bases, and 7 bases lay outside the gene matches. This CDR3 region has 15 residues. CDR1 and CDR2 from the germline V gene are MNHNY and SVGAGI (reference sequence).

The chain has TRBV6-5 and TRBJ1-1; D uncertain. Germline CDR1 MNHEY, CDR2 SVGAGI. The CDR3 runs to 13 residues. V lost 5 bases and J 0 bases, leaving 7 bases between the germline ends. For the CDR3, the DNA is TGTGCCAGCAGTGAGAGGATGAACACTGAAGCTTTCTTT. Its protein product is CASSERMNTEAFF.

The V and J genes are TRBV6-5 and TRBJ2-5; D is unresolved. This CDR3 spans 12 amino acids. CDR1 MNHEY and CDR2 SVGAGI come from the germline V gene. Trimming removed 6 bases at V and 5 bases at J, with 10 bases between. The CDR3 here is CASSQSRETQYF. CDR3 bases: TGTGCCAGCAGCCAGAGCAGGGAGACCCAGTACTTC.

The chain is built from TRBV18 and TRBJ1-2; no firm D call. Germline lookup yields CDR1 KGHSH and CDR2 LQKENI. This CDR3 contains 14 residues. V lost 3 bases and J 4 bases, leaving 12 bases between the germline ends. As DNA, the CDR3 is TGTGCCAGCTCACCCACTGACGGAGTCTATGGCTACACCTTC. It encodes CASSPTDGVYGYTF. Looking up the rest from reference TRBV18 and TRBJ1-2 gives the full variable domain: NAGVMQNPRHLVRRRGQEARLRCSPMKGHSHVYWYRQLPEEGLKFMVYLQKENIIDESGMPKERFSAEFPKEGPSILRIQQVVRGDSAAYFCASSPTDGVYGYTFGSGTRLTVV.

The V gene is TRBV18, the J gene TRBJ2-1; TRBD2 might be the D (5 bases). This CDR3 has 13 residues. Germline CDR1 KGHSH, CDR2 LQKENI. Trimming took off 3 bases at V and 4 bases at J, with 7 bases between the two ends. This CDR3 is CASSPLAYNEQFF. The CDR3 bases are TGTGCCAGCTCACCGCTAGCTTACAATGAGCAGTTCTTC.

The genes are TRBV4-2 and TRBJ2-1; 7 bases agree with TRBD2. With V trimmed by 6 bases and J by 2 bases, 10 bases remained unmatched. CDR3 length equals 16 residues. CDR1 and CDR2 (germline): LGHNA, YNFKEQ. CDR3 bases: TGTGCCAGCAGTCAAACCCCCCTAGCGGCCTACAATGAGCAGTTCTTC. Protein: CASSQTPLAAYNEQFF.

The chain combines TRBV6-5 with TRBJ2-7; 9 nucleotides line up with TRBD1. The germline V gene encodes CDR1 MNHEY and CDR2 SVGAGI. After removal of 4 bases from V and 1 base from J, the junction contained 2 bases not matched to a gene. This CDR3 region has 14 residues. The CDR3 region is CASSSGTGSYEQYF. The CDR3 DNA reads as TGTGCCAGCAGTTCCGGGACAGGGTCCTACGAGCAGTACTTC.

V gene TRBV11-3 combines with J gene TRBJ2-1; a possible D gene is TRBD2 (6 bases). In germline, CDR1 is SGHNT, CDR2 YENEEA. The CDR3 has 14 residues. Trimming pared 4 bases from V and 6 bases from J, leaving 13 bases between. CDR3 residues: CASSSGLTGNEQFF. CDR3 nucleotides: TGTGCCAGCAGCTCGGGACTGACTGGCAATGAGCAGTTCTTC. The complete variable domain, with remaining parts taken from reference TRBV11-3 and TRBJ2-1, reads EAGVVQSPRYKIIEKKQPVAFWCNPISGHNTLYWYLQNLGQGPELLIRYENEEAVDDSQLPKDRFSAERLKGVDSTLKIQPAELGDSAVYLCASSSGLTGNEQFFGPGTRLTVL.

CDR3 residues: CATSSDRGLFYEQYF. The CDR3 DNA sequence: TGTGCCACCAGCTCCGACAGGGGACTCTTCTACGAGCAGTACTTC. The V gene is TRBV15, the J gene TRBJ2-7, with 8 bases that match TRBD1. J was trimmed by 3 bases and V by 5 bases; bases with no gene match: 9. The CDR3 sequence is 15 residues long. Germline CDR1 LNHNV, CDR2 YYDKDF (reference sequence).